The sequence of this T cell receptor beta chain was determined in a study of cytomegalovirus exposure and HLA in healthy donors. As for the study in general: Most donors, more than 80% of a few hundred genotyped, fell in the Caucasian-associated ancestry cluster.

With respect to this clone: Its specificity is unknown.

This CDR3 has 14 amino acids. Germline CDR1 and CDR2: SGHTA and FQGTGA. V was pared by 1 base and J by 2 bases, with 8 bases between. Primers included in the PCR were 60 Vbeta and 13 Jbeta primers. Libraries were prepared by immunoSEQ multiplex PCR; TCRdb keeps only in-frame clonotypes and omits some of them. The sample lists about 140,000 clones, 75% to 80% occurring once. Study conclusions and caveats: Overall, around 150 TCR beta chains were annotated as cytomegalovirus-associated.

The TCR was taken from a woman aged 30 to 39 in good health and CMV-seronegative. The sample consisted of PBMCs. This sequence joins TRBV7-3 and TRBJ1-1; D ambiguous. CDR3 in DNA: TGTGCCAGCAGCTTAAGATTCACAAACACTGAAGCTTTCTTT. It specifies CASSLRFTNTEAFF.